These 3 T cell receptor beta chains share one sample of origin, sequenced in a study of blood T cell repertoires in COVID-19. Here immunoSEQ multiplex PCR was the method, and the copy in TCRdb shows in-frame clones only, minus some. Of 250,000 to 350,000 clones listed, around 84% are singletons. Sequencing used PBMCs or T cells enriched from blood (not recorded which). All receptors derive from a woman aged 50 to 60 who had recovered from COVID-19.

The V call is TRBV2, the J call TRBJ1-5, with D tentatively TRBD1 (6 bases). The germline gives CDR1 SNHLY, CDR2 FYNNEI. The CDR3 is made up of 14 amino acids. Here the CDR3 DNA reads TGTGCTACTTCTGGGGGCTCGAGCAATCAGCCCCAGCATTTT. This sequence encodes CATSGGSSNQPQHF.

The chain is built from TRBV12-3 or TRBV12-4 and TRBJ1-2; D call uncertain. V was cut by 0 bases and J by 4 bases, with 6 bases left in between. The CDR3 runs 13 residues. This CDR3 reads CASSLAHSYGYTF. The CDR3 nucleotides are TGTGCCAGCAGTTTAGCGCACAGCTATGGCTACACCTTC.

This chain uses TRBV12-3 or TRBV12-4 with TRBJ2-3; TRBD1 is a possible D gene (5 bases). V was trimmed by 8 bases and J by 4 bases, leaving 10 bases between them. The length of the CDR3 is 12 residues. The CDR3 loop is CASGLGPDTQYF. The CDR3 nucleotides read TGTGCCAGCGGCTTGGGGCCAGATACGCAGTATTTT.